Given below is one T cell receptor (beta chain) in context. This clone was seen a handful of times. Its antigen specificity is not known. Base-call qualities are not available, and no considerably larger clone is one nucleotide away. This specimen belongs to a study of blood T cell repertoires in COVID-19 (dated by TCRdb to about 2020). About the study as a whole: Samples from collaborators originated in the United States, Italy and Spain and spanned both the acute and convalescent phases of COVID-19. The sample metadata nearly always contained a de-identified subject ID, COVID-19 status, age in years and sex. Samples were obtained from the ongoing ImmuneRACE study (first 160 participants) and from about 1,300 subjects provided by 6 global collaborators. The repertoires were released in a freely available public database meant as a resource for research on the immune response to SARS-CoV-2. The material from the prospective study consisted of cDNA or gDNA derived from T cells, B-cell-depleted T cells, or PBMCs. HLA class I and class II types, where available, came from metadata supplied by the sample provider rather than from assay-based typing. The dataset comprised deeply sampled blood TCRbeta repertoires from subjects exposed to, actively infected with, or recovered from COVID-19.

Relative to germline, V is missing 1 base and J is missing 2 bases, with 2 bases of the junction outside any gene match. For CDR1 and CDR2, the germline V gene lists LGHNA and YNFKEQ. The CDR3, cysteine through phenylalanine, is 17 amino acids long. The kept DNA is CDR3 alone, 51 bases in frame from the first base. Participants in the prospective study were enrolled through a virtual design, were aged about 18 to 89 years, and lived in about two dozen United States geographic areas. To assign participants to cohorts, the prospective study relied on clinical history that participants themselves reported in a screening survey and a study questionnaire. In the prospective study, mobile phlebotomists collected whole blood, serum and a nasopharyngeal or oropharyngeal swab from each participant. Participants in the prospective study had the option to provide additional blood draws and questionnaires over a 2-month period. Prospective study blood samples were shipped either frozen or at room temperature before DNA extraction.

Results the study describes overall, beyond this receptor: The amount of clinical and demographic metadata varied by source and participant and was provided uncurated.

TCRbeta CDR3 regions were amplified from genomic DNA by means of the immunoSEQ Assay, a bias-controlled multiplex PCR. In the paper's pipeline: Nucleated cell counts per sample were estimated from amplification of reference gene primers within the assay. Sequence reads were collapsed and filtered to measure the absolute abundance of every unique TCRbeta CDR3 rearrangement. For each sample, productive Simpson clonality was calculated as the square root of Simpson's diversity index across productive rearrangements. What TCRdb holds here is the immuneACCESS table cut down to in-frame rearrangements. Part of the clones is not present; checked against another copy, under half of the missing clones reflect an unresolved V gene, and the others are unexplained. V and J calls and clone size are given by that table; D and trimming were obtained from the DNA. Recorded for this sample are around 50,000 clones; approximately 82% of them occurred a single time. In total, the top ten clones hold about 6.1% of the sample.

The sequence derives from a woman between 50 and 59 years old with acute COVID-19. The chain was built from TRBV4-2 and TRBJ2-3, with 14 bases aligning to TRBD2. The sequenced sample was PBMCs or T cells enriched from blood (not recorded which). DNA sequence: TGTGCCAGCAGCCAAGGACTAGCGGGGGGGTACACAGATACGCAGTATTTT. This is translated as CASSQGLAGGYTDTQYF.